The 8 T cell receptor beta chains below come from one sample, sequenced in a study of control samples from healthy donors and cancer patients. The data were produced by immunoSEQ multiplex PCR, yet TCRdb's version contains in-frame clones alone and is incomplete. The profile shows around 59,000 clones, more than 85% of them singletons. The sequenced sample consisted of PBMCs. The source of these receptors is a man aged 35-49 years with colorectal cancer.

J is TRBJ1-2 and V is TRBV19; D possibly corresponds to TRBD1 (6 bases). The V end lost 6 bases, the J end lost 5 bases, and 19 bases lay between the germline ends. Germline assignment: CDR1 LNHDA and CDR2 SQIVND (reference sequence). The CDR3 runs 15 residues. The CDR3 DNA reads as TGTGCCAGTAGCCCAGGGGATACTTCTGGATATGGCTACACCTTC. As protein: CASSPGDTSGYGYTF.

This chain joins TRBV4-3 and TRBJ1-5, with D perhaps matching TRBD1 (5 bases). Deletions cut 3 bases from V and 6 bases from J, with 12 bases between. Germline CDR1 reads LGHNA; CDR2 reads YSLEER. The CDR3 totals 14 residues. Here the CDR3 DNA reads TGCGCCAGCAGCCAGGCGGGTGGGGGTCAGCCCCAGCATTTT. It specifies CASSQAGGGQPQHF.

The rearrangement uses TRBV6-5 and TRBJ2-1; D unresolved. V was pared by 6 bases and J by 8 bases, with 11 bases between. This CDR3 region has 12 residues. Germline lookup yields CDR1 MNHEY and CDR2 SVGAGI. CDR3 nucleotide sequence: TGTGCCAGCAGCCCCGGATACGATGAGCAGTTCTTC. Translated: CASSPGYDEQFF.

The chain recombines TRBV14 with TRBJ2-2; 7 nucleotides align to TRBD2. Germline loops: CDR1 SGHDN, CDR2 FVKESK. The length of the CDR3 is 15 residues. The trim removed 1 base at V and 4 bases at J, leaving 3 bases unmatched. CDR3 sequence: CASSQVSSGTGELFF. CDR3 nucleotides: TGTGCCAGCAGCCAAGTCTCTAGCGGCACCGGGGAGCTGTTTTTT.

The rearrangement links TRBV29-1 to TRBJ2-3; TRBD1 aligns across 8 bases. V trimming: 7 bases; J trimming: 3 bases; junction bases outside the gene matches: 9. The CDR3 runs 14 residues. CDR1 is SQVTM, CDR2 ANQGSEA, per germline. The CDR3 loop is CSAGDRRGTDTQYF. In nucleotides, the CDR3 is TGCAGCGCCGGGGACAGGAGGGGAACAGATACGCAGTATTTT.

The CDR3 DNA follows: TGCAGCGTTGAAGAGGGGAAAACTGAAGCTTTCTTT. Translating it yields CSVEEGKTEAFF. The chain uses TRBV29-1 and TRBJ1-1; D is unresolved. CDR1 is SQVTM and CDR2 is ANQGSEA in the germline V gene. This CDR3 comprises 12 residues. V was shortened by 0 bases and J by 5 bases, with 7 bases between the two germline ends.

This rearrangement joins TRBV19 to TRBJ1-6, with a weak D call TRBD1 (6 bases). V gave up 3 bases and J gave up 9 bases, with 9 bases separating them. CDR1 LNHDA and CDR2 SQIVND come from the germline V gene (reference sequence). There are 13 residues in the CDR3. DNA of the CDR3: TGTGCCAGTAGTATTACAGGGTCTTCACCCCTCCACTTT. This encodes CASSITGSSPLHF.

The gene calls are TRBV6-5 and TRBJ1-2; D unclear. The germline V and J ends were trimmed by 6 bases and 2 bases, with 13 bases remaining between them. The CDR3 sequence is 14 residues long. Germline CDR1 and CDR2: MNHEY and SVGAGI. The CDR3: CASSYTMGNYGYTF. CDR3 bases: TGTGCCAGCAGCTATACCATGGGGAACTATGGCTACACCTTC.